Listed below are T cell receptor beta chains from one sample, sequenced in a study of T cell repertoires in cytomegalovirus infection. TCRdb analysed the reads with MiXCR anew, one entry per CDR3 protein. The sample yields some 700,000 distinct CDR3 sequences, roughly 35% seen once. The sequenced material came from PBMCs. The source of these receptors is a human donor in good health (CMV status not recorded). Some clones in this sample may be carry-over from other donors' samples. The CDR3 runs from the conserved cysteine through the conserved F or W. Each record gives: V gene, clone size, J gene, D gene, CDR3 protein, CDR3 DNA. The D gene is left open where the match is weak. Clone size is stated in some rows and not others, as once, few, many or a class when expanded.

TRBV12-3/TRBV12-4	NA	TRBJ2-7	NA	CASSPLDYSEQYF	TGTGCCAGCAGTCCACTAGATTACTCCGAGCAGTACTTC
TRBV12-3/TRBV12-4	NA	TRBJ1-5	NA	CASSFEAPNQPQHF	TGTGCCAGCAGTTTTGAGGCTCCCAATCAGCCCCAGCATTTT
TRBV12-3/TRBV12-4	NA	TRBJ2-7	NA	CASALGGGSHEQYF	TGTGCCAGCGCCCTAGGAGGGGGCTCCCACGAGCAGTACTTC
TRBV10-3	few	TRBJ1-1	NA	CAISELNSGAFF	TGTGCCATCAGTGAGTTGAACAGCGGAGCTTTCTTT
TRBV24-1	NA	TRBJ2-5	NA	CATSDSRRTTGETQYF	TGTGCCACCAGTGATTCCCGGAGGACCACGGGAGAGACCCAGTACTTC
TRBV10-3	few	TRBJ1-1	NA	CAIRAKGDTEAFF	TGTGCCATCAGGGCCAAAGGGGACACTGAAGCTTTCTTT
TRBV28	few	TRBJ1-2	TRBD1	CASRTGQGKNYGYTF	TGTGCCAGCAGAACTGGACAGGGGAAAAACTATGGCTACACCTTC
TRBV19	NA	TRBJ2-5	NA	CASRKRTGQETQYF	TGTGCCAGCAGAAAACGAACCGGCCAAGAGACCCAGTACTTC
TRBV28	NA	TRBJ1-2	NA	CASSLGRGPINYGYTF	TGTGCCAGCAGTTTGGGACGTGGGCCGATTAACTATGGCTACACCTTC
TRBV28	NA	TRBJ2-4	TRBD2	CASGPGLAGASKNIQYF	TGTGCCAGCGGTCCGGGACTAGCGGGAGCGTCCAAAAACATTCAGTACTTC
TRBV4-1	few	TRBJ2-5	TRBD2	CASSQDKTSGSKTQYF	TGCGCCAGCAGCCAAGATAAGACTAGCGGGAGTAAGACCCAGTACTTC
TRBV28	few	TRBJ2-7	NA	CASSRYLGLGITYEQYF	TGTGCCAGCAGCCGTTACCTAGGGTTAGGGATAACCTACGAGCAGTACTTC
TRBV6-6	few	TRBJ2-7	TRBD2	CASRPRGNEQYF	TGTGCCAGCAGGCCGCGGGGGAACGAGCAGTACTTC
TRBV4-1	NA	TRBJ2-2	NA	CASSQVGQRTGELFF	TGCGCCAGCAGCCAAGTCGGACAGCGAACCGGGGAGCTGTTTTTT
TRBV7-9	few	TRBJ2-3	NA	CASSYYIGSTDTQYF	TGTGCCAGCAGCTACTACATAGGTAGCACAGATACGCAGTATTTT
TRBV28	NA	TRBJ1-1	NA	CGVMGNGNTEAFF	TGTGGAGTTATGGGGAATGGGAACACTGAAGCTTTCTTT
TRBV11-2	few	TRBJ2-1	TRBD2	CASSGSLGGLAVYNEQFF	TGTGCCAGCAGCGGTAGCCTTGGCGGACTAGCGGTCTACAATGAGCAGTTCTTC
TRBV7-2	many	TRBJ1-1	NA	CASSLGGGISTEAFF	TGTGCCAGCAGTCTAGGTGGGGGAATTAGCACTGAAGCTTTCTTT
TRBV5-1	few	TRBJ2-5	NA	CASSLGAPRAGPGETQYF	TGCGCCAGCAGCTTGGGGGCCCCACGGGCAGGGCCCGGGGAGACCCAGTACTTC
TRBV7-2	few	TRBJ2-2	NA	CASSDPRSTGELFF	TGTGCCAGCAGCGACCCTAGATCCACCGGGGAGCTGTTTTTT
TRBV7-2	few	TRBJ1-2	TRBD1	CASSLERGQYGYTF	TGTGCCAGCAGCTTAGAGAGGGGACAGTATGGCTACACCTTC
TRBV5-1	few	TRBJ1-1	TRBD1	CASSWGTGDTEAFF	TGCGCCAGCAGCTGGGGGACAGGGGATACTGAAGCTTTCTTT
TRBV14	once	TRBJ2-1	NA	CASGLGSEQFF	TGTGCCAGCGGCCTAGGCAGTGAGCAGTTCTTC
TRBV3-1	few	TRBJ1-2	TRBD1	CASSPRDRPNYGYTF	TGTGCCAGCAGCCCGAGGGACAGGCCTAACTATGGCTACACCTTC
TRBV12-3/TRBV12-4	NA	TRBJ2-3	NA	CASNYNADTQYF	TGTGCCAGCAATTATAACGCAGATACGCAGTATTTT
TRBV7-9	NA	TRBJ2-3	NA	CASSFSRTNTQYF	TGTGCCAGCAGCTTCTCCCGGACCAATACGCAGTATTTT
TRBV7-6	NA	TRBJ2-1	NA	CASGLSNEQFF	TGTGCCAGCGGGCTAAGCAATGAGCAGTTCTTC
TRBV7-2	many	TRBJ2-3	TRBD1	CASSLDVGQGASDTQYF	TGTGCCAGCAGCTTAGACGTGGGACAGGGGGCCTCAGATACGCAGTATTTT
TRBV12-3/TRBV12-4	few	TRBJ2-1	TRBD2	CASSPGLAGVHEQFF	TGTGCCAGCAGTCCCGGACTAGCGGGAGTCCATGAGCAGTTCTTC
TRBV12-3/TRBV12-4	NA	TRBJ1-2	NA	CASSLGPRGYGYTF	TGTGCCAGCAGTTTGGGCCCGAGAGGCTATGGCTACACCTTC
TRBV20-1	NA	TRBJ2-1	NA	CSARSGWEGGAREQFF	TGCAGTGCTAGATCGGGTTGGGAAGGGGGGGCGCGTGAGCAGTTCTTC
TRBV7-3	NA	TRBJ1-3	TRBD1	CASAEGAGNTIYF	TGTGCCAGCGCGGAGGGGGCGGGAAACACCATATATTTT
TRBV28	few	TRBJ2-5	TRBD2	CASSLSGGLYQETQYF	TGTGCCAGCAGTTTAAGCGGGGGGTTGTACCAAGAGACCCAGTACTTC
TRBV25-1	NA	TRBJ2-7	TRBD1	CASSEPGQGHRKQYF	TGTGCCAGCAGTGAGCCGGGACAGGGGCACAGGAAGCAGTACTTC
TRBV7-2	few	TRBJ2-5	NA	CASSLYRELQETQYF	TGTGCCAGCAGCTTATACCGGGAGCTCCAAGAGACCCAGTACTTC
TRBV28	NA	TRBJ2-1	NA	CASSRWFKRVRDVDGQFF	TGTGCCAGCAGCCGGTGGTTTAAGCGTGTCAGGGATGTGGATGGGCAGTTCTTC
TRBV29-1	NA	TRBJ2-1	TRBD2	CSARTSGIYNEQFF	TGCAGCGCCAGGACTAGCGGTATCTACAATGAGCAGTTCTTC
TRBV11-2	NA	TRBJ2-7	TRBD1	CASRTPGTGSYEQYF	TGTGCCAGCAGAACCCCAGGGACAGGGTCCTACGAGCAGTACTTC
TRBV29-1	NA	TRBJ1-4	NA	CSVERELGGKLFF	TGCAGCGTTGAAAGAGAACTGGGTGGAAAACTGTTTTTT
TRBV28	NA	TRBJ2-1	TRBD2	CASSLSLADSYNEQFF	TGTGCCAGCAGTTTGTCGCTAGCGGACTCCTACAATGAGCAGTTCTTC
TRBV7-2	few	TRBJ1-1	TRBD1	CASSLASGTGGTEAFF	TGTGCCAGCAGCTTAGCTTCGGGGACAGGGGGCACTGAAGCTTTCTTT
TRBV20-1	NA	TRBJ1-1	NA	CSASGGLGTEAFF	TGCAGTGCTAGTGGGGGTCTAGGCACTGAAGCTTTCTTT
TRBV6-6	NA	TRBJ2-7	NA	CASSSLHSDIYGSEQYF	TGTGCCAGCAGTTCCCTCCACTCGGACATATATGGCTCCGAGCAGTACTTC
TRBV5-1	few	TRBJ1-2	TRBD1	CASSLEGTVFYGYTF	TGCGCCAGCAGCTTGGAAGGGACAGTTTTCTATGGCTACACCTTC
TRBV3-1	NA	TRBJ2-5	NA	CASIPGEGRGGTQYF	TGTGCCAGCATCCCAGGCGAGGGACGTGGAGGGACCCAGTACTTC
TRBV19	many	TRBJ1-2	TRBD1	CASSPSSTQGPGYTF	TGTGCCAGTAGTCCCAGCTCTACACAGGGGCCAGGCTACACCTTC
TRBV4-1	NA	TRBJ1-2	TRBD1	CASSHQTGGDFNGYTF	TGCGCCAGCAGCCACCAAACAGGGGGCGATTTCAATGGCTACACCTTC
TRBV19	few	TRBJ1-5	NA	CASSTLTQPQHF	TGTGCCAGTAGTACCTTAACCCAGCCCCAGCATTTT
TRBV20-1	NA	TRBJ1-1	NA	CSAARATGEAFF	TGCAGTGCCGCGAGGGCGACGGGTGAAGCTTTCTTT